The 2 T cell receptor beta chains given below trace back to one sample, sequenced in a study of blood T cell repertoires in COVID-19. Generated by immunoSEQ multiplex PCR, the TCRdb table keeps only in-frame clones and is missing some. The data hold 100,000 to 120,000 clones, with around 84% observed a single time. The sequenced sample was peripheral blood. These receptors originate from a middle-aged woman with acute or convalescent COVID-19.

The rearrangement uses TRBV29-1 and TRBJ2-1, with 8 nucleotides matching TRBD2. Germline-derived CDR1 and CDR2 are SQVTM and ANQGSEA. The V and J ends lost 5 bases and 8 bases, in that order; junction bases with no gene match: 11. The CDR3 contains 14 residues. CDR3 in DNA: TGCAGCGTTCTTCGGGGGGGCGTTTTCGATGAGCAGTTCTTC. Amino acid sequence: CSVLRGGVFDEQFF.

This chain links TRBV5-1 with TRBJ1-2; the D gene is possibly TRBD1 (6 bases). Germline V gene sequence: CDR1 SGHRS, CDR2 YFSETQ. This CDR3 comprises 14 residues. Trimming pared 4 bases from V and 2 bases from J, leaving 12 bases between. The CDR3 is CASSKNQGNYGYTF. The CDR3 region has the DNA TGCGCCAGCAGCAAAAATCAGGGGAACTATGGCTACACCTTC.